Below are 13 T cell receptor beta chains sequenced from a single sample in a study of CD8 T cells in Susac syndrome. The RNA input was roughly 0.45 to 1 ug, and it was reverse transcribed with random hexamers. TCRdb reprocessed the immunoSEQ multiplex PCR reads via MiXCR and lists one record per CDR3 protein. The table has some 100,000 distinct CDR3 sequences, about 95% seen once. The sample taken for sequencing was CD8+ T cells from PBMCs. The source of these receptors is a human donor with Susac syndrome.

The CDR3 region has the DNA TGCGCCAGCAGCCAAGATCGAGGGACTAGCGAGGAGCAGTTCTTC. Amino acid sequence: CASSQDRGTSEEQFF. The chain is built from TRBV4-1 and TRBJ2-1, with TRBD2 matching 10 bases. J was trimmed by 10 bases and V by 0 bases; bases with no gene match: 6. CDR3 length equals 15 residues. In germline, CDR1 is MGHRA, CDR2 YSYEKL.

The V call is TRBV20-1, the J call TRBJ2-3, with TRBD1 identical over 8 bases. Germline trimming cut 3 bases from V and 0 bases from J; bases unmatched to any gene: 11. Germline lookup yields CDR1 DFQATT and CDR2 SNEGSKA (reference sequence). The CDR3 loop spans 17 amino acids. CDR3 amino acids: CSASPQQGGSSTDTQYF. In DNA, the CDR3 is TGCAGTGCTAGCCCCCAACAGGGGGGATCTAGCACAGATACGCAGTATTTT.

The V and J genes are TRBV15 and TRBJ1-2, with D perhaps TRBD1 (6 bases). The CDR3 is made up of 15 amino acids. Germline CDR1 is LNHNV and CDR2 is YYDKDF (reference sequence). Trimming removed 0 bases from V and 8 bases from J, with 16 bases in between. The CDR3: CATSRDRWGQGGYTF. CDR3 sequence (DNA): TGTGCCACCAGCAGAGATCGATGGGGGCAAGGCGGCTACACCTTC.

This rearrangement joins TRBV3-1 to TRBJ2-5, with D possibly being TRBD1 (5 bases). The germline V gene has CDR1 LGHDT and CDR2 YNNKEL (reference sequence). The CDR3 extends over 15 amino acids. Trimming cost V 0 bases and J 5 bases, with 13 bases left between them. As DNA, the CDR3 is TGTGCCAGCAGCCAAGATGGCTGGGGCCGTGAGACCCAGTACTTC. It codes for CASSQDGWGRETQYF.

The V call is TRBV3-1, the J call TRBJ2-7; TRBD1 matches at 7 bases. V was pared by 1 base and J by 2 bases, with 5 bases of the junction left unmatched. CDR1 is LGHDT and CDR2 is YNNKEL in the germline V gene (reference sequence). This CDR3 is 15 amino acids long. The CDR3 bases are TGTGCCAGCAGCCAAGTGGTCGGACAGGCCTACGAGCAGTACTTC. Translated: CASSQVVGQAYEQYF.

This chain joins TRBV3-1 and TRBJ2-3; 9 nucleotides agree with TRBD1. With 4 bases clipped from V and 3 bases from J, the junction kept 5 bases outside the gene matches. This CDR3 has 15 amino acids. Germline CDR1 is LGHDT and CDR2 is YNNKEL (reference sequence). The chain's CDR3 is CASSPDRGGTDTQYF. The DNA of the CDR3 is TGTGCCAGCAGCCCGGACAGGGGAGGGACAGATACGCAGTATTTT.

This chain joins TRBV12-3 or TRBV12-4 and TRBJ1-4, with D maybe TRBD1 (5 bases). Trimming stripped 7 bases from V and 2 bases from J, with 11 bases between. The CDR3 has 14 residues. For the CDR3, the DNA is TGTGCCAGCACGGAACGGGGGACTAATGAAAAACTGTTTTTT. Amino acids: CASTERGTNEKLFF.

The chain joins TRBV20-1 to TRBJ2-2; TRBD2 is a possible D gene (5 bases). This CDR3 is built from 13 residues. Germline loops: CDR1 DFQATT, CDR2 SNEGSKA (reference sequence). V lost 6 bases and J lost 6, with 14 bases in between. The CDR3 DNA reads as TGCAGTGCATCACCTAGCAGGTCCGGGGAGCTGTTTTTT. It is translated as CSASPSRSGELFF.

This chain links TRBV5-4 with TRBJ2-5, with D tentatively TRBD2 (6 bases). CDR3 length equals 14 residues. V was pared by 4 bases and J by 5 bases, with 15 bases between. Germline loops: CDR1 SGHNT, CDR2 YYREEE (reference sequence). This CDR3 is CASSARLVSETQYF. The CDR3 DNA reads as TGTGCCAGCAGCGCCAGACTAGTGTCCGAGACCCAGTACTTC.

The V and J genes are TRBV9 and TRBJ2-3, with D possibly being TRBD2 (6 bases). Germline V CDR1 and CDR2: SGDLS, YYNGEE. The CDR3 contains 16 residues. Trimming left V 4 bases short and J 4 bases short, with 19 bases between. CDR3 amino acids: CASSSPGGDRADTQYF. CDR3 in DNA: TGTGCCAGCAGCTCGCCTGGCGGGGATCGGGCAGATACGCAGTATTTT.

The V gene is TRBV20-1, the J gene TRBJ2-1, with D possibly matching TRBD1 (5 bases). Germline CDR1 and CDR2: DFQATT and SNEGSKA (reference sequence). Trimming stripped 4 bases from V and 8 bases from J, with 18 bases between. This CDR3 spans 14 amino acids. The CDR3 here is CSATPRVLADEQFF. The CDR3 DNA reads TGCAGTGCTACCCCCAGGGTCCTGGCAGATGAGCAGTTCTTC.

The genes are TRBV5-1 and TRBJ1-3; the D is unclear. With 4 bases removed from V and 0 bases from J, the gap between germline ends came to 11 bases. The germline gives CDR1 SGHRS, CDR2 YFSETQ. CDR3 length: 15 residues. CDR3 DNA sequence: TGCGCCAGCAGCCTCTCGGGATCCTCTGGAAACACCATATATTTT. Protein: CASSLSGSSGNTIYF.

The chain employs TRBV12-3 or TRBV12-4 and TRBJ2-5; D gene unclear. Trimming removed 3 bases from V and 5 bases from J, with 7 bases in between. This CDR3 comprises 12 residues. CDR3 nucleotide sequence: TGTGCCAGCAGTTTTGGATGGGAGACCCAGTACTTC. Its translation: CASSFGWETQYF.